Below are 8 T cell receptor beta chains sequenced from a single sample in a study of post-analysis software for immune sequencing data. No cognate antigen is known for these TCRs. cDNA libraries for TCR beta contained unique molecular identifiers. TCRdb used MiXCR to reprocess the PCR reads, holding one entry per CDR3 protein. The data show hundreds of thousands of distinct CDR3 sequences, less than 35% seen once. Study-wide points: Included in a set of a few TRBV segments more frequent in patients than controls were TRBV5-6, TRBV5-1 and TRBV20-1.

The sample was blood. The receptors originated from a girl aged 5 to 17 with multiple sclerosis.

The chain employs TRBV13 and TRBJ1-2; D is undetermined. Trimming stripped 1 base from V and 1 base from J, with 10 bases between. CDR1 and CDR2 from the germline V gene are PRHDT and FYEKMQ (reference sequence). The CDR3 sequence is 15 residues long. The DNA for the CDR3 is TGTGCCAGCAGCTTAGAGTTAAGCCGTAACTATGGCTACACCTTC. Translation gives CASSLELSRNYGYTF.

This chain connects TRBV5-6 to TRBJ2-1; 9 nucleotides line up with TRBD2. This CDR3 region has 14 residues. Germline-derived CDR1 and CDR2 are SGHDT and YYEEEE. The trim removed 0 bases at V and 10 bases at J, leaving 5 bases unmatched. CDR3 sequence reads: CASSLASSGSEQFF. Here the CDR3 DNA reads TGTGCCAGCAGCTTGGCGAGTAGCGGGAGCGAGCAGTTCTTC. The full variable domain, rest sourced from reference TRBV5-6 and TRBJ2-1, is DAGVTQSPTHLIKTRGQQVTLRCSPKSGHDTVSWYQQALGQGPQFIFQYYEEEERQRGNFPDRFSGHQFPNYSSELNVNALLLGDSALYLCASSLASSGSEQFFGPGTRLTVL.

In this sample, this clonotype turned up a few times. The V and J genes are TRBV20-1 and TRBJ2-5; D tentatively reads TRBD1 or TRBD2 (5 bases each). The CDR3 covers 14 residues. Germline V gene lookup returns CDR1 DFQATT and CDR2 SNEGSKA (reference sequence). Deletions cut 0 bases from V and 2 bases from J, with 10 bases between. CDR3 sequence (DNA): TGCAGTGCTAGAGATTGGTGGGGGCAAGAGACCCAGTACTTC. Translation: CSARDWWGQETQYF.

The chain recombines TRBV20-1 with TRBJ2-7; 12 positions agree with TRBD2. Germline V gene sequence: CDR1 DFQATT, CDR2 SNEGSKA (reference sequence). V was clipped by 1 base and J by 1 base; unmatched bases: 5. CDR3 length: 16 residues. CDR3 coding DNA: TGCAGTGCTAGAGGACTAGCGGGAGACCCGTCCTACGAGCAGTACTTC. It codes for CSARGLAGDPSYEQYF.

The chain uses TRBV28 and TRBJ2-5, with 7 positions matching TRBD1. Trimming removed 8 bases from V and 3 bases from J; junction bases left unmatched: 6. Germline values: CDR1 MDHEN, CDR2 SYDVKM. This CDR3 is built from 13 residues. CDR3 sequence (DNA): TGTGCCAGCGGTGACAGGGAAAAAGAGACCCAGTACTTC. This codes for CASGDREKETQYF.

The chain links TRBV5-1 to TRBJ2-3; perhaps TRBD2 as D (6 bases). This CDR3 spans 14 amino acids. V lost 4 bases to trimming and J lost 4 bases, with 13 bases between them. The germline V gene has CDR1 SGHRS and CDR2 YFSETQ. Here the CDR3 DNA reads TGCGCCAGCAGCCCCGCAGGGAGGTCAGATACGCAGTATTTT. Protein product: CASSPAGRSDTQYF.

In nucleotides, the CDR3 is TGTGCCACCAGCCGCAAGGGACAGGATAGCAATCAGCCCCAGCATTTT. Its translation: CATSRKGQDSNQPQHF. The chain employs TRBV15 and TRBJ1-5, with 8 bases fitting TRBD1. This CDR3 comprises 16 residues. Unmatched junction bases numbered 6, after V lost 5 bases and J lost 0 bases. Germline CDR1 and CDR2: LNHNV and YYDKDF (reference sequence).

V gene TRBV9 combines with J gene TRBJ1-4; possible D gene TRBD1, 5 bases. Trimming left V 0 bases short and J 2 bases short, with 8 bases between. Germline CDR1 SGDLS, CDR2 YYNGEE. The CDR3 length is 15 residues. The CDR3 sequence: CASSVGGRTNEKLFF. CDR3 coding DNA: TGTGCCAGCAGCGTAGGGGGACGGACTAATGAAAAACTGTTTTTT.